These 18 T cell receptor beta chains were sequenced from one sample in a study of cytomegalovirus exposure and HLA in healthy donors. PCR employed 60 Vbeta and 13 Jbeta primers. The method was immunoSEQ multiplex PCR; TCRdb's version includes in-frame clones alone and lacks a portion of them. This table holds some 170,000 clones, around 79% found once. The material sequenced was PBMCs. The receptors come from a man aged 35 to 55 in good health and CMV-seropositive.

The chain links TRBV5-5 to TRBJ1-5; 10 bases agree with TRBD1. The CDR3 is made up of 15 amino acids. Germline CDR1 reads SGHKS; CDR2 reads YYEKEE (reference sequence). V trimming: 5 bases; J trimming: 6 bases; junction bases outside the gene matches: 8. CDR3 in amino acids: CASSSGQGLTQPQHF. In nucleotides, the CDR3 is TGTGCCAGCAGTTCGGGACAGGGGTTGACTCAGCCCCAGCATTTT.

This chain links TRBV28 with TRBJ2-7, with 7 bases matching TRBD2. With V trimmed by 5 bases and J by 6 bases, 4 bases remained unmatched. This CDR3 contains 12 residues. Germline CDR1 MDHEN, CDR2 SYDVKM. The CDR3 coding sequence is TGTGCCAGCAGTCAGACTAGCTCCGAGCAGTACTTC. Protein sequence: CASSQTSSEQYF.

The V gene is TRBV11-2, the J gene TRBJ1-1, with a possible D match to TRBD1 (5 bases). Germline V gene sequence: CDR1 SGHAT, CDR2 FQNNGV. V was clipped by 0 bases and J by 5 bases, with 16 bases between them. This CDR3 comprises 16 residues. The CDR3 is CASSLDRGTRQTEAFF. CDR3 coding DNA: TGTGCCAGCAGCTTAGACCGGGGGACCCGCCAGACTGAAGCTTTCTTT.

The CDR3 spells CASSPQAGTENEQFF. DNA of the CDR3: TGCGCCAGCAGCCCTCAAGCCGGGACAGAAAATGAGCAGTTCTTC. This sequence joins TRBV5-1 and TRBJ2-1, with 7 bases identical to TRBD1. V was clipped by 4 bases and J by 7 bases; unmatched bases: 11. CDR1 is SGHRS, CDR2 YFSETQ, per germline. The CDR3 contains 15 residues.

This rearrangement joins TRBV7-2 to TRBJ2-5; 8 bases agree with TRBD2. Losses at the gene ends were 4 bases for V and 4 bases for J; bases not matched to a gene: 11. Germline V gene lookup returns CDR1 SGHTA and CDR2 FQGNSA. The CDR3 runs 16 residues. CDR3: CASSSRGGRAGETQYF. In DNA, the CDR3 is TGTGCCAGCAGCTCCCGGGGGGGAAGGGCCGGAGAGACCCAGTACTTC. The whole variable domain, filled in from reference TRBV7-2 and TRBJ2-5, reads GAGVSQSPSNKVTEKGKDVELRCDPISGHTALYWYRQSLGQGLEFLIYFQGNSAPDKSGLPSDRFSAERTGGSVSTLTIQRTQQEDSAVYLCASSSRGGRAGETQYFGPGTRLLVL.

This clone was counted between two and nine times. The CDR3 sequence is CASSPRLAGGTYEQYF. The CDR3 DNA is TGTGCCAGCAGCCCCAGACTAGCGGGGGGGACCTACGAGCAGTACTTC. The V and J genes are TRBV11-3 and TRBJ2-7; the match to TRBD2 covers 14 bases. Trimming removed 5 bases from V and 2 bases from J; junction bases left unmatched: 5. This CDR3 spans 16 amino acids. CDR1 and CDR2 (germline): SGHNT, YENEEA.

Of note for this clone: Its ends do not fully match the called genes, so a read error is possible. V usage is TRBV7-9 and J usage is TRBJ2-6; D is perhaps TRBD1 (5 bases). Germline CDR1 and CDR2: SEHNR and FQNEAQ (reference sequence). This CDR3 is built from 16 residues. The CDR3 spells CASSMASRSGANGLTF. CDR3 nucleotide sequence: TGTGCCAGCAGCATGGCCTCGCGGTCTGGGGCCAACGGCCTGACTTTC.

The V and J genes are TRBV27 and TRBJ2-3; no clear D. The ends were cut back, 5 bases at V and 3 bases at J, with 21 bases in the middle. In germline, CDR1 is MNHEY, CDR2 SMNVEV (reference sequence). The CDR3 length is 17 residues. The CDR3 nucleotides read TGTGCCAGCAGTCCTCTGTGGAGTGACGTCGATACAGATACGCAGTATTTT. Residues: CASSPLWSDVDTDTQYF.

The chain is built from TRBV28 and TRBJ1-3; D is uncertain. Germline V gene data show CDR1 as MDHEN and CDR2 as SYDVKM. The CDR3 is 15 residues long. V lost 7 bases and J 0 bases, leaving 13 bases between the germline ends. Here the CDR3 reads CASTPGGYSGNTIYF. CDR3 DNA sequence: TGTGCCAGCACCCCTGGCGGCTACTCTGGAAACACCATATATTTT.

The chain links TRBV11-3 to TRBJ2-7, with 7 bases matching TRBD2. J lost 2 bases, V lost 1 base, and 5 bases had no gene match. The CDR3 contains 15 residues. CDR1 and CDR2 from the germline V gene are SGHNT and YENEEA. The CDR3 sequence is CASSLASSGPYEQYF. The CDR3 nucleotides read TGTGCCAGCAGCTTAGCTTCTAGCGGACCCTACGAGCAGTACTTC.

This sequence joins TRBV6-5 and TRBJ2-1; TRBD2 matches 10 bases. The germline CDR1 and CDR2 sequences are MNHEY and SVGAGI. V lost 2 bases to trimming and J lost 14 bases; unmatched junction nucleotides: 12. This CDR3 has 15 amino acids. This CDR3 is CASSYQAGGPSEKFF. CDR3 nucleotide sequence: TGTGCCAGCAGTTACCAAGCGGGAGGGCCCTCTGAAAAGTTCTTC.

This CDR3 reads CASSPLGGGRARTGELFF. CDR3 nucleotide sequence: TGTGCCAGCAGCCCTCTGGGAGGCGGGAGGGCCAGAACCGGGGAGCTGTTTTTT. V gene TRBV7-8 combines with J gene TRBJ2-2, with 9 nucleotides matching TRBD2. Germline loops: CDR1 SGHVS, CDR2 FQNEAQ. Trimming cost V 5 bases and J 5 bases; bases outside gene matches: 15. The CDR3 contains 18 residues.

The rearrangement joins TRBV6-1 to TRBJ1-2, with TRBD1 as a possible D gene (5 bases). With 3 bases removed from V and 4 bases from J, the gap between germline ends came to 12 bases. Germline lookup yields CDR1 MNHNS and CDR2 SASEGT. This CDR3 contains 14 residues. For the CDR3, the DNA is TGTGCCAGCAGTGACCACCAGGGAACCTATGGCTACACCTTC. Residues: CASSDHQGTYGYTF.

V usage is TRBV4-1 and J usage is TRBJ2-2; D call uncertain. Germline CDR1 and CDR2: MGHRA and YSYEKL. This CDR3 is built from 13 residues. Between the trimmed V and J ends, which lost 4 bases and 1 base, there was a span of 4 bases. CDR3 in amino acids: CASSRGNTGELFF. CDR3 sequence (DNA): TGCGCCAGCAGCCGAGGGAACACCGGGGAGCTGTTTTTT.

V and J are TRBV5-4 and TRBJ2-3, with a weak D call TRBD2 (6 bases). The V gene's germline CDR1 is SGHNT and CDR2 YYREEE (reference sequence). The CDR3 is 13 amino acids. V was trimmed by 4 bases and J by 11 bases, leaving 17 bases between them. CDR3 sequence: CASSTGTPIRQYF. DNA of the CDR3: TGTGCCAGCAGCACGGGGACTCCAATCAGGCAGTATTTT.

This chain uses TRBV29-1 with TRBJ1-5, with a weak D call TRBD1 (5 bases). Germline CDR1 SQVTM, CDR2 ANQGSEA. The CDR3 spans 15 residues. V lost 5 bases and J 0 bases, leaving 14 bases between the germline ends. CDR3 DNA sequence: TGCAGCGTTAGGGTAGGGGAATATAGCAATCAGCCCCAGCATTTT. The encoded protein is CSVRVGEYSNQPQHF.

V is TRBV5-1 and J is TRBJ2-5, with a tentative D call TRBD1 (6 bases). Germline-derived CDR1 and CDR2 are SGHRS and YFSETQ. V gave up 0 bases and J gave up 3 bases, with 12 bases separating them. CDR3 length equals 15 residues. DNA of the CDR3: TGCGCCAGCAGCTTGGCCCAGGGGTTGGAAGAGACCCAGTACTTC. This gives the protein CASSLAQGLEETQYF.

This clone was found once. The chain combines TRBV9 with TRBJ2-7, with TRBD2 matching over 7 bases. The CDR3 extends over 15 amino acids. Germline V lookup: CDR1 SGDLS, CDR2 YYNGEE. V trimming: 0 bases; J trimming: 4 bases; junction bases outside the gene matches: 7. The CDR3 DNA sequence: TGTGCCAGCAGCGTAGGGGTTAGCGGGCTGTACGAGCAGTACTTC. Protein product: CASSVGVSGLYEQYF.